This entry lists 3 T cell receptor beta chains sequenced from one sample in a study of human versus mouse CDR3 diversity and MHC coevolution. The assay was immunoSEQ multiplex PCR, and TCRdb's table has in-frame clones only and misses some. The sample records some 60,000 clones, around 94% being singletons. Material: naive CD4+ T cells from blood. Subset denoted: CD45RO-negative CD62L-positive naive CD4 T cells. The receptors here all came from a person in their 60s in good health.

The DNA for the CDR3 is TGTGCCAGCAGGGAGACAGGGGGCGACGGCTACACCTTC. Its translation: CASRETGGDGYTF. The chain is built from TRBV6-1 and TRBJ1-2; 10 nucleotides align to TRBD1. Germline trimming cut 6 bases from V and 8 bases from J; bases unmatched to any gene: 6. The CDR3 contains 13 residues. Looked up from germline, CDR1 is MNHNS and CDR2 is SASEGT.

The chain has TRBV7-9 and TRBJ1-4; maybe TRBD1 (5 bases). V lost 4 bases and J lost 10, with 16 bases in between. Looked up from germline, CDR1 is SEHNR and CDR2 is FQNEAQ (reference sequence). The CDR3 is made up of 14 amino acids. CDR3 in amino acids: CASSSQAPVGKLFF. The CDR3 bases are TGTGCCAGCAGCTCACAGGCCCCGGTGGGAAAACTGTTTTTT.

The chain joins TRBV9 to TRBJ2-5; weak D call: TRBD1 (6 bases). V shed 0 bases and J shed 1 base, with 10 bases lying between them. CDR3 length equals 15 residues. Germline values: CDR1 SGDLS, CDR2 YYNGEE. CDR3 residues: CASSVVTGSQETQYF. CDR3 bases: TGTGCCAGCAGCGTAGTAACAGGGAGCCAAGAGACCCAGTACTTC.